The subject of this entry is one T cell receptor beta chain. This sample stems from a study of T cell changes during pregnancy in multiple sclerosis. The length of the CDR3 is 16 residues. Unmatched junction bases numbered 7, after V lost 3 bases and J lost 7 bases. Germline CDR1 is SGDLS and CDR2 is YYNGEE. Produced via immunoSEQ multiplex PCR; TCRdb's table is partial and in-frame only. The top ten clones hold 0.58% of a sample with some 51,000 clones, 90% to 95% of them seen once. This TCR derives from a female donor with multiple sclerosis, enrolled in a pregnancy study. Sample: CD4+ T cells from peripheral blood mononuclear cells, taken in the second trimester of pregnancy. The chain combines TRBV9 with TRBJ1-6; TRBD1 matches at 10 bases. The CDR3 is CASSERGQGLNSPLHF. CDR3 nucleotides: TGTGCCAGCAGCGAGAGGGGACAGGGGTTAAATTCACCCCTCCACTTT.